This T cell receptor (beta chain) originates from a study of T cells after yellow fever vaccination. General observations from the study: Detected again after the booster were most primary-vaccination clones, at 95% to 98% CD4 and approximately 90% CD8. The study noted that FACS-sorted repertoires could contain abundant clonotypes contaminating from the bulk population.

The CDR3 covers 16 residues. CDR1 SGHVS and CDR2 FNYEAQ come from the germline V gene. The V end was cut by 1 base, the J end by 5 bases, with 18 bases between. It was through 5'RACE template switching that TCR cDNA was made, with a universal primer site and UMIs added. Each CDR3 protein is one row after TCRdb ran MiXCR on the 5' RACE reads. The table has 450,000 to 550,000 distinct CDR3 sequences, 21% seen once. Details on this clonotype: Its antigen is currently unknown.

This rearrangement joins TRBV7-6 to TRBJ2-7; D is perhaps TRBD2 (7 bases). This sequence was found in a man in his late teens or twenties who received the YFV17D yellow fever vaccine. The sample here was PBMCs, taken 21 days after the first yellow fever vaccination. The CDR3 here is CASSLGRGGPPHEQYF. The CDR3 DNA sequence: TGTGCCAGCAGCTTAGGGAGGGGGGGGCCCCCTCACGAGCAGTACTTC.